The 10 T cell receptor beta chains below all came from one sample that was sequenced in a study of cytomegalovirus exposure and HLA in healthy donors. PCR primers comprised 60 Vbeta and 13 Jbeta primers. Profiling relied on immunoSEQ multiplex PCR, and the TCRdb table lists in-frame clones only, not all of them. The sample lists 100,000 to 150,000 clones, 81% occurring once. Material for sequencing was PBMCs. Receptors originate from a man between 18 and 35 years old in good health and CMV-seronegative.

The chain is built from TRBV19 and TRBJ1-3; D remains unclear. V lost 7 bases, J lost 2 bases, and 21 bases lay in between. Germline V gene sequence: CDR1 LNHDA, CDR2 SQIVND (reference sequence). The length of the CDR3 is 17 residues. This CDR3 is CASTPARQVTTGNTIYF. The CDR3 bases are TGTGCCAGTACCCCTGCCCGGCAGGTCACAACTGGAAACACCATATATTTT.

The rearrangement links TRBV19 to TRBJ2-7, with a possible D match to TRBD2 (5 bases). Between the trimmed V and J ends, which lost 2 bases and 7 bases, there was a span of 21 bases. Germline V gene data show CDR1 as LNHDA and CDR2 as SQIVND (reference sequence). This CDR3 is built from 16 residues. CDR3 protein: CASSITPWRAEEEQYF. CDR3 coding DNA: TGTGCCAGTAGTATAACCCCGTGGCGGGCGGAGGAAGAGCAGTACTTC.

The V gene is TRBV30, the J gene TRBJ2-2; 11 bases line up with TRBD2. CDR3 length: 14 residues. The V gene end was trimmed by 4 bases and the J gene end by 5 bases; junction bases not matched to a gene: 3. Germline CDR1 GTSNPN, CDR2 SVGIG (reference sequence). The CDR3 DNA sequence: TGTGCCTGGAAGTCTAGCGGGGGGACCGGGGAGCTGTTTTTT. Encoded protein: CAWKSSGGTGELFF.

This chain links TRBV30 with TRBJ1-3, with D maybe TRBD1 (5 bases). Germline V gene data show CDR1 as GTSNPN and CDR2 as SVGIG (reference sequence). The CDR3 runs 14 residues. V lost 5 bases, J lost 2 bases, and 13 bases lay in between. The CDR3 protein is CAWDKTGPGNTIYF. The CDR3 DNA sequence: TGTGCCTGGGATAAAACAGGTCCTGGAAACACCATATATTTT.

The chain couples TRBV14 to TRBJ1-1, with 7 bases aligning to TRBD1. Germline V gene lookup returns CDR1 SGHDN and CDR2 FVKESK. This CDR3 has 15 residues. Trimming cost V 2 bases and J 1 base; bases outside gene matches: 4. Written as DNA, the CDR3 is TGTGCCAGCAGCCAATGGGGGACAGCGAACACTGAAGCTTTCTTT. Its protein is CASSQWGTANTEAFF.

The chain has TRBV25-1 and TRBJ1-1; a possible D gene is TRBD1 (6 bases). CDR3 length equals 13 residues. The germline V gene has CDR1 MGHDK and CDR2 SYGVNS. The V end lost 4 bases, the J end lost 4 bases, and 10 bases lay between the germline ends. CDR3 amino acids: CASSAGASTEAFF. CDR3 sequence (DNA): TGTGCCAGCAGTGCAGGGGCTAGCACTGAAGCTTTCTTT.

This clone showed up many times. The CDR3 DNA sequence: TGTGCCAGCAGTGAGACAGGGGAGGCTTCACCCCTCCACTTT. Translating gives CASSETGEASPLHF. V gene TRBV25-1 combines with J gene TRBJ1-6; TRBD1 aligns across 8 bases. Trimming cost V 3 bases and J 9 bases; bases outside gene matches: 4. The CDR3 sequence is 14 residues long. Germline assignment: CDR1 MGHDK and CDR2 SYGVNS.

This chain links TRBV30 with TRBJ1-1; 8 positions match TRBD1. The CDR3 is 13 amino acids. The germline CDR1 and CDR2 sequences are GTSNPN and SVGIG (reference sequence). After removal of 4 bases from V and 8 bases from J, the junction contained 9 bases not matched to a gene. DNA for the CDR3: TGTGCCTGGATGGGGTTCGCAGGGGGCGAAGCTTTCTTT. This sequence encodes CAWMGFAGGEAFF.

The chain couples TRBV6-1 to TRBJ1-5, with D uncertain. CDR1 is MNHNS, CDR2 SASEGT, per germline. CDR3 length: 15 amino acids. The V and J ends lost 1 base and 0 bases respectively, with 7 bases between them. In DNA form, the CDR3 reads TGTGCCAGCAGTGAAGGGCCCTTTAGCAATCAGCCCCAGCATTTT. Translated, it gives CASSEGPFSNQPQHF.

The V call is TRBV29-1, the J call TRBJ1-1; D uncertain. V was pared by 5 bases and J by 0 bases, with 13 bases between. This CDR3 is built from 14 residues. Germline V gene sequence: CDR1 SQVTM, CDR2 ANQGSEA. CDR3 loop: CSVSGRHMNTEAFF. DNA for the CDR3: TGCAGCGTTTCAGGCAGGCATATGAACACTGAAGCTTTCTTT.